The T cell receptor (beta chain) under discussion was sequenced for a study of blood T cell repertoires in COVID-19. Study overall: Sample material is recorded as cDNA or gDNA derived from T cells, B-cell-depleted T cells, or PBMCs.

Germline assignment: CDR1 SGHVS and CDR2 FNYEAQ. With V trimmed by 5 bases and J by 0 bases, 8 bases remained unmatched. The CDR3 loop spans 18 amino acids. This clone has just a few counts. Source study methods: The assay estimated nucleated cells by amplifying reference gene primers. The repertoire was sequenced with immunoSEQ multiplex PCR; TCRdb's copy has only in-frame clones and lacks some. V, J and clone size were drawn from that table, and D and trimming were deduced from the DNA. This table has roughly 130,000 clones, about nine tenths appearing once. This sequence was found in a human donor with COVID-19, enrolled during active disease. The donor label of this sample is uncertain. V usage is TRBV7-6 and J usage is TRBJ2-1; TRBD2 agrees at 12 bases. The specimen was peripheral blood. CDR3 loop: CASSLWTSGVSSYNEQFF. The CDR3 DNA is TGTGCCAGCAGCCTATGGACTAGCGGGGTGAGCTCCTACAATGAGCAGTTCTTC. The variable domain in full, completed from reference TRBV7-6 and TRBJ2-1, reads GAGVSQSPRYKVTKRGQDVALRCDPISGHVSLYWYRQALGQGPEFLTYFNYEAQQDKSGLPNDRFSAERPEGSISTLTIQRTEQRDSAMYRCASSLWTSGVSSYNEQFFGPGTRLTVL.